Detailed here is one TCR beta chain. Only in-frame clones appear in the TCRdb table, and some are missing; sequencing was by immunoSEQ multiplex PCR. Altogether tens of thousands of clones are present, more than 85% being singletons, with the ten largest covering roughly 6.1%. The entry originates in a study of blood T cell repertoires in COVID-19. Whole-study context: Sites across the United States, Italy and Spain contributed samples from acute and convalescent COVID-19.

In germline, CDR1 is SGDLS, CDR2 YYNGEE. The CDR3 extends over 15 amino acids. Deletions cut 2 bases from V and 0 bases from J, with 9 bases between. This TCR derives from a human donor in a cohort sampled during active COVID-19. The sequencing sample was made of peripheral blood. The V call is TRBV9, the J call TRBJ1-5; D ambiguous. Here the CDR3 DNA reads TGTGCCAGCAGCGTTGAAGGAGATAGCAATCAGCCCCAGCATTTT. Encoded protein: CASSVEGDSNQPQHF.